This is a list of T cell receptor beta chains from one sample in a study of blood T cell repertoires in COVID-19. Using immunoSEQ multiplex PCR, the repertoire was profiled, and TCRdb retains in-frame clones only, with some absent. Among under 450,000 clones, about nine tenths were seen once, and the ten largest hold roughly 0.9%. The sequenced sample was PBMCs or T cells enriched from blood (not recorded which). Receptors were obtained from a woman in her thirties or forties who had been exposed to COVID-19. The CDR3 runs from the conserved cysteine through the conserved F or W. The order of the fields is clone size, J gene, V gene, CDR3 length, D gene, CDR3 protein, CDR3 DNA. A D gene is named only where the DNA matches it firmly. Some rows have no size entry. The others give once, few or many, or a class for an expanded clone.

.,TRBJ1-1,TRBV5-5,19,TRBD1,CASSPSLGDRGPFYTEAFF,TGTGCCAGCAGCCCCTCCTTAGGGGACAGGGGTCCTTTTTACACTGAAGCTTTCTTT
.,TRBJ1-2,TRBV19,14,.,CASRDVGQNYGYTF,TGTGCCAGTAGAGACGTGGGACAAAACTATGGCTACACCTTC
.,TRBJ2-3,TRBV3-1/TRBV3-2,16,TRBD1,CASSQGRDRGADTQYF,TGTGCCAGCAGCCAAGGACGGGACAGGGGGGCAGATACGCAGTATTTT
.,TRBJ2-7,TRBV29-1,14,TRBD1,CSVEDGTGSYEQYF,TGCAGCGTTGAGGACGGGACAGGATCCTACGAGCAGTACTTC
.,TRBJ1-5,TRBV27,16,TRBD1,CASSRGQGYSNQPQHF,TGTGCCAGCAGTAGGGGACAGGGCTACAGCAATCAGCCCCAGCATTTT
.,TRBJ1-6,TRBV21-1,16,.,CASSIIGSFYNSPLHF,TGTGCCAGCAGCATCATCGGTAGCTTTTATAATTCACCCCTCCACTTT
once,TRBJ1-4,TRBV5-1,15,TRBD1,CASSPRRGQYEKLFF,TGCGCCAGCAGCCCGCGGAGGGGGCAGTATGAAAAACTGTTTTTT
.,TRBJ1-2,TRBV15,13,.,CATSRDYGGGYTF,TGTGCCACCAGCAGAGATTACGGGGGTGGCTACACCTTC
.,TRBJ1-4,TRBV28,14,.,CASSSPGVGEKLFF,TGTGCCAGCAGTTCCCCGGGAGTAGGGGAAAAACTGTTTTTT
.,TRBJ1-1,TRBV7-6,13,.,CASSFRVNTEAFF,TGTGCCAGCAGCTTCAGGGTGAACACTGAAGCTTTCTTT
.,TRBJ2-7,TRBV18,15,TRBD1,CASSSGQGFSYEQYF,TGTGCCAGCTCATCCGGACAGGGCTTCTCCTACGAGCAGTACTTC
.,TRBJ1-1,TRBV10-1,13,TRBD1,CASSVKQGTEAFF,TGCGCCAGCAGTGTAAAACAGGGGACTGAAGCTTTCTTT
.,TRBJ2-6,TRBV18,17,.,CASSPVSLISGANVLTF,TGTGCCAGCTCACCAGTTAGCCTTATCTCTGGGGCCAACGTCCTGACTTTC
.,TRBJ2-5,TRBV5-1,16,TRBD2,CASSVGLAGVQETQYF,TGCGCCAGCAGCGTCGGACTAGCGGGGGTACAAGAGACCCAGTACTTC
.,TRBJ2-5,TRBV11-2,17,TRBD2,CATRREAGGLGGETQYF,TGTGCCACACGGCGGGAAGCGGGGGGCCTGGGTGGAGAGACCCAGTACTTC
.,TRBJ2-1,TRBV6-2/TRBV6-3,21,TRBD2,CASSPTPRLAGVRRSYNEQFF,TGTGCCAGCAGCCCAACCCCGAGGCTAGCGGGAGTGAGGAGGAGTTACAATGAGCAGTTCTTC
.,TRBJ1-2,TRBV7-9,14,TRBD1,CASSAGTGLYGYTF,TGTGCCAGCAGCGCCGGGACAGGACTCTATGGCTACACCTTC
.,TRBJ1-2,TRBV30,14,.,CAWSSTGFWGGYTF,TGTGCCTGGAGTTCCACAGGGTTTTGGGGCGGCTACACCTTC
once,TRBJ1-4,TRBV27,17,.,CASSSILQGVTNEKLFF,TGTGCCAGCAGTTCAATCTTACAGGGAGTAACTAATGAAAAACTGTTTTTT
.,TRBJ2-1,TRBV19,17,TRBD2,CASSIDRVGGYSDEQFF,TGTGCCAGTAGTATAGATCGCGTGGGAGGGTATAGCGATGAGCAGTTCTTC
.,TRBJ2-7,TRBV27,17,.,CASSLVGGAVVSYEQYF,TGTGCCAGCAGTTTAGTGGGGGGTGCAGTCGTGAGCTACGAGCAGTACTTC
.,TRBJ2-5,TRBV12-3/TRBV12-4,13,.,CASSLTLLATQYF,TGTGCCAGCAGTTTAACCCTTTTGGCGACCCAGTACTTC
.,TRBJ2-7,TRBV1,16,.,CTSSPRTSGSDYEQYF,TGCACCAGCAGCCCCAGGACTAGCGGGAGTGACTACGAGCAGTACTTC